The 24 T cell receptor beta chains below all came from one sample that was sequenced in a study of blood T cell repertoires in COVID-19. Only in-frame clones appear in the TCRdb table, and some are missing; sequencing was by immunoSEQ multiplex PCR. The sample lists some 70,000 clones; around 86% were seen once. The sample taken for sequencing was peripheral blood. The receptors here all came from a woman aged 60-75 years with acute or convalescent COVID-19.

The chain combines TRBV4-1 with TRBJ1-2; 7 positions agree with TRBD1. The CDR3 spans 13 residues. V shed 2 bases and J 8 bases; nucleotides not matched to a gene: 5. CDR1 and CDR2 from the germline V gene are MGHRA and YSYEKL. The CDR3 nucleotides are TGCGCCAGCAGCCAACGACAGGGTGTAGGCTACACCTTC. As protein: CASSQRQGVGYTF.

This clone came up a few times. The chain employs TRBV12-3 or TRBV12-4 and TRBJ1-1; D unclear. CDR3 length equals 12 residues. V was cut by 2 bases and J by 5 bases, with 6 bases left in between. This chain's CDR3 is CASSLTSTEAFF. The CDR3 DNA sequence: TGTGCCAGCAGTTTAACAAGTACTGAAGCTTTCTTT.

V gene TRBV27 combines with J gene TRBJ1-6; no reliable D call. This CDR3 has 12 amino acids. Germline V gene lookup returns CDR1 MNHEY and CDR2 SMNVEV (reference sequence). V was trimmed by 6 bases and J by 8 bases, leaving 8 bases between them. For the CDR3, the DNA is TGTGCCAGCAGCCGCCCAGATTCACCCCTCCACTTT. Translated, it gives CASSRPDSPLHF.

V is TRBV6-5 and J is TRBJ1-1; D gene uncertain. This CDR3 contains 13 residues. Germline lookup yields CDR1 MNHEY and CDR2 SVGAGI. The V end was cut by 8 bases, the J end by 4 bases, with 14 bases between. In nucleotides, the CDR3 is TGTGCCAGCGGAGCCCCGGAGAGCACTGAAGCTTTCTTT. This gives the protein CASGAPESTEAFF.

This rearrangement joins TRBV12-3 or TRBV12-4 to TRBJ2-1, with D possibly matching TRBD2 (5 bases). CDR3 length equals 13 residues. Trimming pared 6 bases from V and 5 bases from J, leaving 11 bases between. The CDR3 loop is CASRDGINNEQFF. The CDR3 DNA reads TGTGCCAGCAGGGACGGGATAAACAATGAGCAGTTCTTC.

CDR3: CASASGGYNSPLHF. The CDR3 DNA reads as TGTGCCAGCGCGTCGGGGGGGTATAATTCACCCCTCCACTTT. The V gene is TRBV28, the J gene TRBJ1-6, with a possible D match to TRBD1 (5 bases). Germline loops: CDR1 MDHEN, CDR2 SYDVKM. V was cut by 8 bases and J by 4 bases, with 12 bases left in between. This CDR3 is 14 amino acids long. Complete variable domain (other parts from reference TRBV28 and TRBJ1-6): DVKVTQSSRYLVKRTGEKVFLECVQDMDHENMFWYRQDPGLGLRLIYFSYDVKMKEKGDIPEGYSVSREKKERFSLILESASTNQTSMYLCASASGGYNSPLHFGNGTRLTVT.

The chain has TRBV3-1 (or the pseudogene TRBV3-2) and TRBJ1-1; D is unclear. V was shortened by 7 bases and J by 1 base, with 7 bases between the two germline ends. The CDR3 has 12 residues. CDR1 and CDR2 (germline): LGHDT, YNNKEL (reference sequence). In DNA form, the CDR3 reads TGTGCCAGCAACCGAGGGAACACTGAAGCTTTCTTT. The encoded protein is CASNRGNTEAFF.

The DNA for the CDR3 is TGTGCCTGGAGTGACAATTTCAACTATGGCTACACCTTC. As protein: CAWSDNFNYGYTF. The rearrangement uses TRBV30 and TRBJ1-2; no clear D. CDR1 is GTSNPN and CDR2 is SVGIG in the germline V gene (reference sequence). The CDR3 runs to 13 residues. V lost 1 base, J lost 2 bases, and 8 bases lay in between.

This chain links TRBV11-2 with TRBJ2-7; D perhaps matches TRBD1 (5 bases). With 5 bases removed from V and 0 bases from J, the gap between germline ends came to 11 bases. CDR1 is SGHAT and CDR2 is FQNNGV in the germline V gene. The CDR3 consists of 14 residues. CDR3: CASSRQPGSYEQYF. CDR3 sequence (DNA): TGTGCCAGCAGCCGACAGCCGGGCTCCTACGAGCAGTACTTC.

This clone turned up a few times. The chain employs TRBV6-5 and TRBJ2-2; 9 positions agree with TRBD1. Trimming removed 6 bases from V and 6 bases from J; junction bases left unmatched: 8. Germline CDR1 reads MNHEY; CDR2 reads SVGAGI. The CDR3 is 15 residues long. The chain's CDR3 is CASSRGQGVAGELFF. The CDR3 DNA reads TGTGCCAGCAGCCGGGGACAGGGCGTGGCCGGGGAGCTGTTTTTT.

This chain connects TRBV9 to TRBJ1-3; no firm D call. Deletions cut 0 bases from V and 0 bases from J, with 7 bases between. Germline V gene sequence: CDR1 SGDLS, CDR2 YYNGEE. The CDR3 sequence is 15 residues long. The CDR3 reads CASSVGGVSGNTIYF. CDR3 nucleotides: TGTGCCAGCAGCGTAGGGGGAGTCTCTGGAAACACCATATATTTT.

The chain combines TRBV19 with TRBJ1-6, with D unclear. CDR3 length equals 14 residues. Germline assignment: CDR1 LNHDA and CDR2 SQIVND (reference sequence). V was pared by 1 base and J by 5 bases, with 6 bases between. CDR3 sequence: CASSIVGHNSPLHF. CDR3 nucleotide sequence: TGTGCCAGTAGTATAGTTGGGCATAATTCACCCCTCCACTTT.

The CDR3 region has the DNA TGTGCCAGCAGTTTAAGGGGGCCCTCTGGAAACACCATATATTTT. This encodes CASSLRGPSGNTIYF. J is TRBJ1-3 and V is TRBV28, with 7 bases matching TRBD1. J lost 0 bases, V lost 2 bases, and 1 base had no gene match. The CDR3 consists of 15 residues. From germline, CDR1 is MDHEN and CDR2 SYDVKM.

The gene calls are TRBV7-9 and TRBJ1-1; 10 positions match TRBD1. V lost 7 bases to trimming and J lost 0 bases; unmatched junction nucleotides: 8. This CDR3 is 16 amino acids long. CDR1 and CDR2 (germline): SEHNR, FQNEAQ (reference sequence). CDR3 sequence: CASTPRDRGLNTEAFF. The CDR3 region has the DNA TGTGCCAGCACCCCCCGGGACAGGGGATTGAACACTGAAGCTTTCTTT.

This clone occurred once. The V call is TRBV27, the J call TRBJ1-2, with 7 bases lining up with TRBD1. The junction had 6 bases not matched to a gene; V was cut back by 4 bases and J by 4 bases. CDR1 is MNHEY and CDR2 is SMNVEV in the germline V gene (reference sequence). CDR3 length equals 14 residues. DNA of the CDR3: TGTGCCAGCAGTTCGGCCAGGGGGACCTATGGCTACACCTTC. Encoded protein: CASSSARGTYGYTF.

In this sample, this clone turned up a few times. The gene calls are TRBV6-4 and TRBJ2-7, with TRBD1 matching over 8 bases. CDR3 length: 15 residues. V lost 7 bases and J lost 5; bases outside the gene matches: 13. Germline-derived CDR1 and CDR2 are MRHNA and SNTAGT. The CDR3 reads CASNPVDRGSDEQYF. The CDR3, as DNA: TGTGCCAGCAATCCGGTCGACAGGGGTTCCGACGAGCAGTACTTC.

This clone was seen a handful of times. This chain's CDR3 is CASSGSGGLANEQFF. The CDR3, as DNA: TGTGCCAGCAGCGGTAGCGGGGGACTCGCAAATGAGCAGTTCTTC. The chain employs TRBV9 and TRBJ2-1; TRBD2 matches 9 bases. Trimming removed 3 bases from V and 7 bases from J; junction bases left unmatched: 8. The CDR3 is 15 amino acids. The V gene's germline CDR1 is SGDLS and CDR2 YYNGEE.

The chain recombines TRBV7-8 with TRBJ2-7, with TRBD1 as a possible D gene (5 bases). The V end lost 5 bases, the J end lost 6 bases, and 26 bases lay between the germline ends. The CDR3 length is 17 residues. Germline V gives CDR1 SGHVS, CDR2 FQNEAQ. CDR3 DNA sequence: TGTGCCAGCAGCCTATTCTTGGGCCAGGGTAGATTGATCGAGCAGTACTTC. It translates to CASSLFLGQGRLIEQYF.

The V gene is TRBV7-6, the J gene TRBJ1-4, with a tentative D call TRBD1 (6 bases). The CDR3 consists of 15 residues. V lost 4 bases to trimming and J lost 2 bases, with 11 bases between them. Germline V gene lookup returns CDR1 SGHVS and CDR2 FNYEAQ. CDR3 sequence reads: CASSSGTNTNEKLFF. CDR3 sequence (DNA): TGTGCCAGCAGCTCAGGGACAAACACTAATGAAAAACTGTTTTTT.

The gene calls are TRBV7-3 and TRBJ1-2, with 8 bases lining up with TRBD1. The CDR3 extends over 17 amino acids. V gave up 5 bases and J gave up 3 bases; unmatched junction bases: 14. The germline V gene encodes CDR1 SGHTA and CDR2 FQGTGA. CDR3 protein: CASSRPLRDRSHYGYTF. CDR3 sequence (DNA): TGTGCCAGCAGCCGGCCGCTCCGGGACAGGAGTCACTATGGCTACACCTTC.

The rearrangement uses TRBV12-5 and TRBJ2-2; no reliable D call. The V end lost 1 base, the J end lost 5 bases, and 8 bases lay between the germline ends. Germline-derived CDR1 and CDR2 are LGHNT and FRNRAP. This CDR3 region has 14 residues. The CDR3 sequence is CASGLAVSTGELFF. In DNA form, the CDR3 reads TGTGCTAGTGGTTTGGCCGTCAGTACCGGGGAGCTGTTTTTT.

Only one count was recorded for this clone. The J gene is TRBJ1-2, the V gene TRBV9, with a tentative D call TRBD1 (5 bases). CDR1 is SGDLS and CDR2 is YYNGEE in the germline V gene. CDR3 length: 14 amino acids. V lost 0 bases to trimming and J lost 5 bases, with 11 bases between them. The CDR3 nucleotides read TGTGCCAGCAGCGTAGAGCAGGGTTATTATGGCTACACCTTC. It is translated as CASSVEQGYYGYTF.

The chain is built from TRBV19 and TRBJ1-5; TRBD1 matches at 11 bases. V lost 6 bases to trimming and J lost 4 bases; unmatched junction nucleotides: 2. CDR3 length: 14 amino acids. Per the germline V gene, CDR1 is LNHDA and CDR2 is SQIVND (reference sequence). CDR3 coding DNA: TGTGCCAGTAGGGGACAGGGGGGTAATCAGCCCCAGCATTTT. Translated, it gives CASRGQGGNQPQHF.

The chain couples TRBV28 to TRBJ1-5; 11 bases line up with TRBD1. The CDR3 length is 16 residues. The germline V gene has CDR1 MDHEN and CDR2 SYDVKM. V was pared by 6 bases and J by 7 bases, with 11 bases of the junction left unmatched. Here the CDR3 reads CASRPVRDRGNQPQHF. Here the CDR3 DNA reads TGTGCCAGCAGGCCCGTCCGGGACAGGGGGAACCAGCCCCAGCATTTT.